This T cell receptor beta chain was identified during a study of blood T cell repertoires in COVID-19. Study at large: Some COVID-19 samples were acute and others convalescent; all came from the United States, Italy and Spain. Nucleic acid was either cDNA or gDNA, and it came from T cells, B-cell-depleted T cells, or PBMCs.

While infection was still active, Seattle patients were enrolled and then followed longitudinally. V lost 5 bases to trimming and J lost 8 bases, with 15 bases between them. There are 14 residues in the CDR3. The V gene's germline CDR1 is WSHSY and CDR2 SAAADI. In the authors' workflow: Amplification of reference gene primers was used by the study to estimate nucleated cell counts. Using immunoSEQ multiplex PCR, the repertoire was profiled, and TCRdb retains in-frame clones only, with some absent. V, J and clone size are those of that table, while D and trimming were read from the DNA. The repertoire consists of 50,000 to 60,000 clones, with approximately 88% occurring once and the leading ten covering approximately 3.7%.

This chain links TRBV10-2 with TRBJ1-4; D is undetermined. The source of this sequence is a man aged 40-49 years with COVID-19, enrolled during active disease. The source material was peripheral blood. CDR3 region: CASSKVGPGEKLFF. The DNA of the CDR3 is TGCGCCAGCAGTAAAGTAGGGCCGGGGGAAAAACTGTTTTTT.